This T cell receptor (beta chain) is from a study of shared clonotypes between healthy human individuals. Study-wide points: Generation of non-shared clonotypes was less probable than generation of clonotypes shared by all four donors.

The naive CD8 population came from CD45RO-negative cells selected for CCR7, without terminally differentiated effector memory CD45RA+ cells. Caucasian adults residing in Nashville, Tennessee made up all the donors. Germline V gene data show CDR1 as MGHRA and CDR2 as YSYEKL. CDR3 length: 16 residues. The J segment lost 3 bases and the V segment lost 3 bases, leaving 8 bases of the junction unmatched. In the case of this clone: Its antigen is unknown.

Sequenced by immunoSEQ multiplex PCR; TCRdb stores in-frame clones only, minus some. The sample records 2 million to 2.5 million clones, roughly 91% being singletons. This rearrangement joins TRBV4-1 to TRBJ2-3; 8 bases align to TRBD1. The specimen sequenced was naive CD8+ T cells from PBMCs. This clonotype originated in a man aged 18 to 29 in good health. Some clones in this sample may be carry-over from other donors' samples. The CDR3 protein is CASSQYTGGRTDTQYF. The CDR3 nucleotides read TGCGCCAGCAGCCAGTATACAGGGGGTAGGACAGATACGCAGTATTTT.